What follows are 13 T cell receptor beta chains derived from one specimen sequenced in a study of T cells in Graves' hyperthyroidism and ophthalmopathy. TCR beta CDR3 sequences were amplified from RNA transcripts. An initial round of RT-PCR targeting the TCR CDR3 relied on the HTBI primer set. Each CDR3 protein gets one entry after TCRdb re-called the multiplex PCR reads with MiXCR. In the table there are roughly 570,000 distinct CDR3 sequences, under 60% of which are singletons. Sequenced material: peripheral blood or thyroid tissue (not recorded which). The source of these receptors is a woman between 18 and 29 years old with Graves' hyperthyroidism.

A single count supports this clonotype. V gene TRBV20-1 combines with J gene TRBJ1-1; 7 bases agree with TRBD1. The germline V gene has CDR1 DFQATT and CDR2 SNEGSKA (reference sequence). Trimming cost V 8 bases and J 5 bases; bases outside gene matches: 17. The CDR3 totals 15 residues. CDR3 sequence (DNA): TGCAGTTTATCATGGTCAGGGGGGGAGGTTACTGAAGCTTTCTTT. Translating it yields CSLSWSGGEVTEAFF.

This clonotype was seen repeatedly, ten times or more. The V and J genes are TRBV7-9 and TRBJ1-1; D unresolved. The CDR3 has 14 amino acids. The V end was cut by 3 bases, the J end by 0 bases, with 8 bases between. Germline V CDR1 and CDR2: SEHNR, FQNEAQ (reference sequence). The CDR3 region is CASSFTNLNTEAFF. The CDR3 nucleotides are TGTGCCAGCAGCTTCACAAATTTGAACACTGAAGCTTTCTTT.

This sequence joins TRBV2 and TRBJ2-7; 9 bases map to TRBD2. The J call is doubtful: the DNA matches TRBJ2-1 better. Germline CDR1 reads SNHLY; CDR2 reads FYNNEI. This CDR3 has 16 amino acids. The CDR3 DNA follows: TGTGCCAGCAGACGTCAACTAGCGGGCTCCTACAATGAGCAGTTCTTC. Translating gives CASRRQLAGSYNEQFF.

The chain couples TRBV30 to TRBJ2-2; D possibly corresponds to TRBD2 (5 bases). V gave up 0 bases and J gave up 5 bases, with 7 bases separating them. The CDR3 consists of 13 residues. Germline CDR1 and CDR2: GTSNPN and SVGIG (reference sequence). This CDR3 is CAWSVTGTGELFF. The CDR3 nucleotides are TGTGCCTGGAGTGTAACGGGAACCGGGGAGCTGTTTTTT. The full variable domain, with the rest looked up from reference TRBV30 and TRBJ2-2, is SQTIHQWPATLVQPVGSPLSLECTVEGTSNPNLYWYRQAAGRGLQLLFYSVGIGQISSEVPQNLSASRPQDRQFILSSKKLLLSDSGFYLCAWSVTGTGELFFGEGSRLTVL.

The chain carries TRBV15 and TRBJ2-6; TRBD2 aligns across 16 bases. This CDR3 has 17 amino acids. CDR1 is LNHNV and CDR2 is YYDKDF in the germline V gene (reference sequence). CDR3 loop: CATEGLAGGSGANVLTF. DNA for the CDR3: TGTGCTACCGAGGGACTAGCGGGAGGGTCTGGGGCCAACGTCCTGACTTTC.

This clonotype came up many times. The rearrangement links TRBV20-1 to TRBJ2-7; no clear D. The CDR3 length is 14 residues. The germline CDR1 and CDR2 sequences are DFQATT and SNEGSKA (reference sequence). The V end was cut by 4 bases, the J end by 3 bases, with 16 bases between. CDR3 protein: CSAKWAADFYEQYF. CDR3 sequence (DNA): TGCAGTGCTAAATGGGCAGCTGACTTCTACGAGCAGTACTTC.

This clonotype was counted at least ten times. The chain carries TRBV6-6 and TRBJ2-5; maybe TRBD2 (5 bases). The CDR3 spans 15 residues. CDR1 is MNHNY, CDR2 SVGAGI, per germline (reference sequence). Trimming removed 6 bases at V and 0 bases at J, with 14 bases between. This CDR3 reads CASRRAQEYQETQYF. The DNA for the CDR3 is TGTGCCAGCAGGAGGGCCCAAGAGTACCAAGAGACCCAGTACTTC.

On this clonotype itself: A read error is possible here, since a much larger clone lies one base away. This chain joins TRBV5-1 and TRBJ1-4, with D possibly TRBD1 on 6 matching bases. The V end was cut by 1 base, the J end by 7 bases, with 11 bases between. This CDR3 is built from 14 residues. Germline-derived CDR1 and CDR2 are SGHRS and YFSETQ. The CDR3 region has the DNA TGCGCCAGCAGCTTGAGACAGGCCCGTGAAAAACTGTTTTTT. It is translated as CASSLRQAREKLFF. Drawing the rest from reference TRBV5-1 and TRBJ1-4, the complete variable domain is KAGVTQTPRYLIKTRGQQVTLSCSPISGHRSVSWYQQTPGQGLQFLFEYFSETQRNKGNFPGRFSGRQFSNSRSEMNVSTLELGDSALYLCASSLRQAREKLFFGSGTQLSVL.

The V and J genes are TRBV7-8 and TRBJ2-5; TRBD1 matches 10 bases. The germline V gene has CDR1 SGHVS and CDR2 FQNEAQ. V shed 3 bases, J shed 7 bases, and the junction held 2 bases outside the gene matches. This CDR3 is 13 amino acids long. CDR3 residues: CASSLTGGLTQYF. CDR3 DNA sequence: TGTGCCAGCAGCTTGACAGGGGGCTTGACCCAGTACTTC.

Note on this clonotype: A much larger clonotype is one base distant, so this may be a read error. The J gene is TRBJ2-7, the V gene TRBV11-2, with D hard to call. There are 15 residues in the CDR3. The V gene lost 5 bases and the J gene lost 0 bases, with 14 bases spanning the gap. Germline V gene sequence: CDR1 SGHAT, CDR2 FQNNGV. The CDR3 loop reads CASSPRRSYSYEQYF. CDR3 bases: TGTGCCAGCAGCCCGAGACGGTCTTACTCCTACGAGCAGTACTTC.

The table lists this clonotype with many counts. The chain carries TRBV20-1 and TRBJ2-5, with D maybe TRBD2 (5 bases). The V and J ends lost 3 bases and 2 bases respectively, with 13 bases between them. The CDR3 is 14 residues long. From germline, CDR1 is DFQATT and CDR2 SNEGSKA (reference sequence). CDR3 loop: CSARNVGSQETQYF. In nucleotides, the CDR3 is TGCAGTGCTAGGAACGTGGGGAGTCAAGAGACCCAGTACTTC.

In this sample, this clonotype turned up many times. V and J are TRBV6-5 and TRBJ2-5; D might be TRBD2 (6 bases). This CDR3 is 16 amino acids long. Trimming shortened V by 0 bases and J by 3 bases, and 14 bases separated the two germline ends. Germline V CDR1 and CDR2: MNHEY, SVGAGI. The CDR3 DNA reads as TGTGCCAGCAGTTACTCGATCAGGGAGCGGGAAGAGACCCAGTACTTC. This sequence encodes CASSYSIREREETQYF.

Comments on this clonotype: Just one base apart from a much larger clone, this may be a read error. V usage is TRBV12-3 or TRBV12-4 and J usage is TRBJ1-2; D unresolved. Trimming pared 3 bases from V and 3 bases from J, leaving 17 bases between. This CDR3 has 16 amino acids. CDR3 DNA: TGTGCCAGCAGTTTGGCATCCCTAACCGAACACTATGGCTACACCTTC. Amino acids: CASSLASLTEHYGYTF.